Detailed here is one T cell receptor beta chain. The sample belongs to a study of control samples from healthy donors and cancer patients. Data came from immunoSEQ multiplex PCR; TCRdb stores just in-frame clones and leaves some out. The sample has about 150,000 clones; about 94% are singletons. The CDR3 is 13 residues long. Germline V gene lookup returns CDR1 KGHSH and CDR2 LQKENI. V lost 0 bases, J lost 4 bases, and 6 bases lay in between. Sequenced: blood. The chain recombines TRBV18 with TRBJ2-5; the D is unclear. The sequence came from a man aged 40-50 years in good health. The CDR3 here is CASSPPNGETQYF. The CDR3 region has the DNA TGTGCCAGCTCACCACCGAATGGAGAGACCCAGTACTTC.